Shown below are 31 T cell receptor beta chains from a single sample sequenced in a study of CD8 T cells in ankylosing spondylitis. TCRdb called the 5' RACE reads again in MiXCR, with one record for every CDR3 protein. The sample lists about 8,600 distinct CDR3 sequences; around 4% were seen once. Sequencing was carried out using blood, either unsorted or a sorted T cell fraction (not recorded which). The receptors stem from a female donor with ankylosing spondylitis or in good health (not recorded which).

This clonotype is classed as medium-sized (0.01 to 0.1%). The chain joins TRBV9 to TRBJ2-7, with D possibly matching TRBD2 (5 bases). The CDR3 has 14 amino acids. Germline V gene lookup returns CDR1 SGDLS and CDR2 YYNGEE. Trimming stripped 3 bases from V and 6 bases from J, with 16 bases between. The CDR3 loop reads CASSAYFAGSEQYF. For the CDR3, the DNA is TGTGCCAGCAGCGCTTATTTCGCTGGGAGCGAGCAGTACTTC.

This clonotype was detected many times. The chain joins TRBV9 to TRBJ2-2, with TRBD2 matching over 8 bases. The CDR3 extends over 15 amino acids. After removal of 0 bases from V and 7 bases from J, the junction contained 5 bases not matched to a gene. The germline gives CDR1 SGDLS, CDR2 YYNGEE. The CDR3: CASSVAGGRDGELFF. CDR3 in DNA: TGTGCCAGCAGCGTAGCGGGGGGGCGGGACGGGGAGCTGTTTTTT.

This clonotype was seen ten or more times. V gene TRBV9 combines with J gene TRBJ1-6, with a weak D call TRBD1 (5 bases). Germline CDR1 reads SGDLS; CDR2 reads YYNGEE. The CDR3 is made up of 14 amino acids. Trimming pared 2 bases from V and 6 bases from J, leaving 9 bases between. CDR3 sequence reads: CASSVGGVNSPLHF. For the CDR3, the DNA is TGTGCCAGCAGCGTTGGGGGAGTTAATTCACCCCTCCACTTT.

This clonotype is labeled medium-sized. The chain has TRBV9 and TRBJ2-7, with 7 bases aligning to TRBD2. V was clipped by 4 bases and J by 5 bases; unmatched bases: 9. CDR1 is SGDLS and CDR2 is YYNGEE in the germline V gene. The CDR3 length is 14 residues. The CDR3 coding sequence is TGTGCCAGCAGCACCAGCGGGACGCCCGACGAGCAGTACTTC. Its translation is CASSTSGTPDEQYF.

This clonotype was picked up many times. One end of the junction does not line up with germline, which may come from a read error. The chain couples TRBV15 to TRBJ2-7; 8 bases are a match to TRBD2. This CDR3 spans 12 amino acids. From germline, CDR1 is LNHNV and CDR2 YYDKDF (reference sequence). The CDR3 sequence is CVGGAPWYEQYF. In nucleotides, the CDR3 is TGCGTCGGGGGGGCCCCCTGGTACGAGCAGTACTTC.

This clonotype was picked up many times. The chain has TRBV9 and TRBJ2-2; D is undetermined. There are 12 residues in the CDR3. Trimming cost V 3 bases and J 7 bases, with 7 bases left between them. From germline, CDR1 is SGDLS and CDR2 YYNGEE. CDR3 sequence reads: CASSEFHGELFF. For the CDR3, the DNA is TGTGCCAGCAGCGAATTCCACGGGGAGCTGTTTTTT.

This clonotype has at least ten counts. The genes are TRBV9 and TRBJ1-1, with D perhaps TRBD1 (5 bases). The V end was cut by 5 bases, the J end by 3 bases, with 14 bases between. The CDR3 spans 14 residues. CDR1 and CDR2 (germline): SGDLS, YYNGEE. CDR3 in amino acids: CASRDVRGDTEAFF. The DNA for the CDR3 is TGTGCCAGCAGAGACGTCCGGGGGGACACTGAAGCTTTCTTT.

There are many counts of this clonotype. This chain uses TRBV9 with TRBJ2-1; D gene uncertain. This CDR3 has 12 residues. The germline V gene has CDR1 SGDLS and CDR2 YYNGEE. V lost 0 bases to trimming and J lost 5 bases, with 3 bases between them. The CDR3 reads CASSVEDNEQFF. DNA for the CDR3: TGTGCCAGCAGCGTAGAGGACAATGAGCAGTTCTTC.

There are many counts of this clonotype. V usage is TRBV9 and J usage is TRBJ2-1; a possible D gene is TRBD2 (6 bases). V was shortened by 0 bases and J by 4 bases, with 11 bases between the two germline ends. The CDR3 runs 15 residues. Germline CDR1 SGDLS, CDR2 YYNGEE. CDR3 coding DNA: TGTGCCAGCAGCGTAGACCCCGGGGGATACAATGAGCAGTTCTTC. Amino acid sequence: CASSVDPGGYNEQFF.

There are many counts of this clonotype. The chain joins TRBV9 to TRBJ1-1; D gene ambiguous. CDR3 size: 15 residues. The germline V gene encodes CDR1 SGDLS and CDR2 YYNGEE. V lost 1 base to trimming and J lost 1 base, with 11 bases between them. The CDR3 DNA follows: TGTGCCAGCAGCGTAAAGGAGGGATCGAACACTGAAGCTTTCTTT. Its translation is CASSVKEGSNTEAFF.

At least ten counts were recorded for this clonotype. The rearrangement uses TRBV9 and TRBJ1-2; no clear D. The germline V gene has CDR1 SGDLS and CDR2 YYNGEE. The ends were cut back, 0 bases at V and 4 bases at J, with 16 bases in the middle. The CDR3 is made up of 16 amino acids. CDR3 nucleotides: TGTGCCAGCAGCGTAGGGTCCGGTGGTCAGTCCTATGGCTACACCTTC. Protein: CASSVGSGGQSYGYTF.

By share, this clonotype ranks as medium-sized. The chain uses TRBV9 and TRBJ2-3; no clear D gene. This CDR3 contains 14 residues. Trimming shortened V by 0 bases and J by 0 bases, and 5 bases separated the two germline ends. Germline V gene lookup returns CDR1 SGDLS and CDR2 YYNGEE. For the CDR3, the DNA is TGTGCCAGCAGCGTAGGGGGTAGCACAGATACGCAGTATTTT. Amino acids: CASSVGGSTDTQYF.

This clonotype was counted at least ten times. The chain joins TRBV9 to TRBJ2-7; 9 bases map to TRBD2. Germline V gene lookup returns CDR1 SGDLS and CDR2 YYNGEE. This CDR3 has 17 amino acids. Trimming cost V 4 bases and J 3 bases; bases outside gene matches: 14. The CDR3 reads CASSIGSGLAGFYEQYF. For the CDR3, the DNA is TGTGCCAGCAGCATAGGGTCTGGGCTAGCGGGGTTCTACGAGCAGTACTTC.

This clonotype was counted many times. The chain employs TRBV9 and TRBJ2-3, with D perhaps matching TRBD1 (5 bases). The germline V gene encodes CDR1 SGDLS and CDR2 YYNGEE. The CDR3 contains 15 residues. Trimming cost V 0 bases and J 4 bases, with 12 bases left between them. The CDR3 here is CASSVGPLGADTQYF. For the CDR3, the DNA is TGTGCCAGCAGCGTAGGCCCTTTAGGGGCAGATACGCAGTATTTT. The whole variable domain, remainder taken from reference TRBV9 and TRBJ2-3, is DSGVTQTPKHLITATGQRVTLRCSPRSGDLSVYWYQQSLDQGLQFLIQYYNGEERAKGNILERFSAQQFPDLHSELNLSSLELGDSALYFCASSVGPLGADTQYFGPGTRLTVL.

In its sample, this clonotype was seen many times. V and J are TRBV9 and TRBJ2-1, with 8 bases matching TRBD2. The V gene's germline CDR1 is SGDLS and CDR2 YYNGEE. The CDR3 runs to 14 residues. Germline trimming cut 0 bases from V and 7 bases from J; bases unmatched to any gene: 3. Here the CDR3 reads CASSVAGGENEQFF. CDR3 in DNA: TGTGCCAGCAGCGTAGCGGGGGGGGAAAATGAGCAGTTCTTC.

By frequency in the sample, this clonotype is medium-sized. The V call is TRBV9, the J call TRBJ2-7; no clear D. This CDR3 has 15 amino acids. Looked up from germline, CDR1 is SGDLS and CDR2 is YYNGEE. The V end was cut by 3 bases, the J end by 2 bases, with 15 bases between. CDR3 loop: CASSAYSEWAYEQYF. DNA of the CDR3: TGTGCCAGCAGCGCCTACTCTGAGTGGGCCTACGAGCAGTACTTC.

The chain joins TRBV9 to TRBJ1-4; 7 bases match TRBD1. The germline gives CDR1 SGDLS, CDR2 YYNGEE. J gave up 2 bases and V 3 bases, and 7 bases lay outside the gene matches. This CDR3 region has 16 residues. The CDR3, as DNA: TGTGCCAGCAGCGCGGCAGGGGGGGCGACTAATGAAAAACTGTTTTTT. Its protein product is CASSAAGGATNEKLFF.

In this sample, this clonotype turned up many times. J is TRBJ2-1 and V is TRBV9, with D maybe TRBD1 (5 bases). Germline V gene lookup returns CDR1 SGDLS and CDR2 YYNGEE. V lost 3 bases and J lost 1, with 11 bases in between. The CDR3 covers 15 residues. The CDR3 protein is CASSEGVRSYNEQFF. In DNA, the CDR3 is TGTGCCAGCAGCGAAGGGGTCAGGTCCTACAATGAGCAGTTCTTC. Full variable domain (missing parts from reference TRBV9 and TRBJ2-1): DSGVTQTPKHLITATGQRVTLRCSPRSGDLSVYWYQQSLDQGLQFLIQYYNGEERAKGNILERFSAQQFPDLHSELNLSSLELGDSALYFCASSEGVRSYNEQFFGPGTRLTVL.

This clonotype was seen at least ten times. The V and J genes are TRBV9 and TRBJ2-3, with D possibly matching TRBD1 (5 bases). The V gene lost 3 bases and the J gene lost 2 bases, with 13 bases spanning the gap. Germline-derived CDR1 and CDR2 are SGDLS and YYNGEE. There are 15 residues in the CDR3. Here the CDR3 reads CASSELAGHTDTQYF. The CDR3 DNA reads as TGTGCCAGCAGCGAATTGGCAGGGCACACAGATACGCAGTATTTT. Full variable domain (outside the CDR3, taken from reference TRBV9 and TRBJ2-3): DSGVTQTPKHLITATGQRVTLRCSPRSGDLSVYWYQQSLDQGLQFLIQYYNGEERAKGNILERFSAQQFPDLHSELNLSSLELGDSALYFCASSELAGHTDTQYFGPGTRLTVL.

This clonotype occurred many times. V usage is TRBV9 and J usage is TRBJ2-1; TRBD1 or TRBD2 may be the D gene (5 bases each). V dropped 3 bases and J dropped 2 bases, with 21 bases sitting between them. The CDR3 loop spans 18 amino acids. CDR1 and CDR2 (germline): SGDLS, YYNGEE. The CDR3 is CASSGAGASDGPYNEQFF. The CDR3 bases are TGTGCCAGCAGCGGGGCCGGGGCTAGTGATGGCCCCTACAATGAGCAGTTCTTC.

This rearrangement joins TRBV9 to TRBJ2-7; D not certain. Trimming removed 0 bases at V and 1 base at J, with 8 bases between. CDR3 length: 14 amino acids. CDR1 and CDR2 (germline): SGDLS, YYNGEE. CDR3: CASSVAIGSYEQYF. The DNA of the CDR3 is TGTGCCAGCAGCGTAGCTATCGGTTCCTACGAGCAGTACTTC.

At least ten counts were recorded for this clonotype. This chain uses TRBV9 with TRBJ2-7, with a weak D call TRBD1 (5 bases). The V and J ends lost 3 bases and 2 bases respectively, with 9 bases between them. This CDR3 is built from 13 residues. In germline, CDR1 is SGDLS, CDR2 YYNGEE. CDR3 residues: CASSADITYEQYF. The CDR3 nucleotides are TGTGCCAGCAGCGCGGACATAACCTACGAGCAGTACTTC.

The rearrangement links TRBV9 to TRBJ2-1; TRBD1 agrees at 10 bases. Germline V gene data show CDR1 as SGDLS and CDR2 as YYNGEE. This CDR3 is 17 amino acids long. Losses at the gene ends were 0 bases for V and 0 bases for J; bases not matched to a gene: 3. The CDR3, as DNA: TGTGCCAGCAGCGTAGGGCGGGACAGGGGCTCCTACAATGAGCAGTTCTTC. The encoded protein is CASSVGRDRGSYNEQFF. The whole variable domain, remainder taken from reference TRBV9 and TRBJ2-1, is DSGVTQTPKHLITATGQRVTLRCSPRSGDLSVYWYQQSLDQGLQFLIQYYNGEERAKGNILERFSAQQFPDLHSELNLSSLELGDSALYFCASSVGRDRGSYNEQFFGPGTRLTVL.

This clonotype is termed medium-sized. The chain uses TRBV9 and TRBJ2-3; 7 bases line up with TRBD1. V was pared by 3 bases and J by 3 bases, with 10 bases of the junction left unmatched. CDR3 length equals 16 residues. Germline V gene sequence: CDR1 SGDLS, CDR2 YYNGEE. The CDR3 spells CASSARTGSVTDTQYF. In DNA, the CDR3 is TGTGCCAGCAGCGCCCGGACAGGAAGTGTAACAGATACGCAGTATTTT.

This clonotype was counted a few times. V gene TRBV9 combines with J gene TRBJ2-1; D is ambiguous. The CDR3 covers 13 residues. Trimming removed 0 bases at V and 7 bases at J, with 8 bases between. The V gene's germline CDR1 is SGDLS and CDR2 YYNGEE. CDR3 sequence reads: CASSVGRQNEQFF. The CDR3 DNA reads as TGTGCCAGCAGCGTAGGACGGCAGAATGAGCAGTTCTTC.

The count of this clonotype is one. A much larger clone differs by one base, so this may be a read error. The V gene is TRBV9, the J gene TRBJ1-2; D is unresolved. This CDR3 is built from 15 residues. Germline assignment: CDR1 SGDLS and CDR2 YYNGEE. V was clipped by 3 bases and J by 0 bases, with 12 bases between them. CDR3 nucleotide sequence: TGTGCCAGCAGCGGTACCAGGCTATCTAACTATGGCTACACCTTC. Encoded protein: CASSGTRLSNYGYTF.

This CDR3 is CASSSGGGYNEQFF. The CDR3 DNA sequence: TGTGCCAGCAGTAGCGGGGGAGGTTACAATGAGCAGTTCTTC. V and J are TRBV9 and TRBJ2-1; 9 bases align to TRBD2. Germline V gene lookup returns CDR1 SGDLS and CDR2 YYNGEE. The J segment lost 4 bases and the V segment lost 5 bases, leaving 4 bases of the junction unmatched. The length of the CDR3 is 14 residues.

At least ten counts were recorded for this clonotype. The rearrangement uses TRBV9 and TRBJ1-2, with D uncertain. V was clipped by 3 bases and J by 2 bases, with 8 bases between them. This CDR3 spans 13 amino acids. Per the germline V gene, CDR1 is SGDLS and CDR2 is YYNGEE. Here the CDR3 reads CASSAPVNYGYTF. The CDR3 bases are TGTGCCAGCAGCGCCCCAGTGAACTATGGCTACACCTTC.

This clonotype was recorded many times. V is TRBV9 and J is TRBJ1-2, with 7 bases aligning to TRBD1. The CDR3 sequence is 15 residues long. CDR1 and CDR2 from the germline V gene are SGDLS and YYNGEE. With V trimmed by 4 bases and J by 8 bases, 14 bases remained unmatched. CDR3 loop: CASSTNPGQKEGYTF. CDR3 bases: TGTGCCAGCAGCACTAATCCGGGACAGAAAGAAGGCTACACCTTC.

At least ten counts were recorded for this clonotype. The chain uses TRBV9 and TRBJ1-1; no clear D gene. V was pared by 0 bases and J by 1 base, with 4 bases between. The CDR3 sequence is 13 residues long. CDR1 SGDLS and CDR2 YYNGEE come from the germline V gene. The CDR3 is CASSVGPNTEAFF. CDR3 DNA: TGTGCCAGCAGCGTAGGACCGAACACTGAAGCTTTCTTT.

By its share, this clonotype is medium-sized. The rearrangement links TRBV9 to TRBJ2-1; 10 positions match TRBD2. CDR3 length equals 17 residues. Unmatched junction bases numbered 7, after V lost 0 bases and J lost 4 bases. Germline CDR1 reads SGDLS; CDR2 reads YYNGEE. The CDR3 spells CASSVVAGGGGYNEQFF. The CDR3 DNA reads as TGTGCCAGCAGCGTAGTAGCGGGGGGTGGGGGTTACAATGAGCAGTTCTTC.